Below, 16 T cell receptor beta chains from the same sample are listed, as sequenced in a study of blood T cells in healthy people across ages. With a J-beta primer mix and a sample-barcoded 5' primer, a second PCR ran roughly 6 to 11 cycles. MiXCR, applied by TCRdb to the 5' RACE reads, yields one record per CDR3 protein. The sample lists around 1.5 million distinct CDR3 sequences, roughly 40% seen once, with approximately 7.9% in the top ten. The sequencing input was blood. All receptors derive from a woman younger than 35 in good health.

The chain employs TRBV15 and TRBJ2-4; D is unclear. The DNA end favors TRBJ2-7, so the J call may be wrong. The CDR3 totals 13 residues. Germline-derived CDR1 and CDR2 are LNHNV and YYDKDF (reference sequence). CDR3 in DNA: TGTGCCACCAGCTTAGACAAATCCTACGAGCAGTACTTC. Its translation is CATSLDKSYEQYF.

This chain uses TRBV28 with TRBJ1-2; D is unclear. This CDR3 has 14 residues. Per germline, CDR1 MDHEN and CDR2 SYDVKM. The ends were cut back, 3 bases at V and 4 bases at J, with 12 bases in the middle. CDR3 sequence reads: CASSFGGSPYGYTF. CDR3 coding DNA: TGTGCCAGCAGTTTTGGCGGGTCCCCCTATGGCTACACCTTC.

Points on this clonotype: A read error may be the cause here, since a much bigger clone is one base away. The chain joins TRBV5-1 to TRBJ1-1; a possible D gene is TRBD1 (5 bases). Germline V gives CDR1 SGHRS, CDR2 YFSETQ. This CDR3 has 14 amino acids. CDR3 sequence: CTSSLVMDTGEAFF. The CDR3 DNA is TGCACCAGCAGCTTGGTTATGGACACCGGAGAAGCTTTCTTT.

This clonotype has more than one count but fewer than ten. The chain uses TRBV5-1 and TRBJ2-5; no clear D gene. V shed 0 bases and J shed 4 bases, with 10 bases lying between them. This CDR3 region has 14 residues. Germline V gene data show CDR1 as SGHRS and CDR2 as YFSETQ. In nucleotides, the CDR3 is TGCGCCAGCAGCTTGGGTGCAACAAGAGAGACCCAGTACTTC. Amino acid sequence: CASSLGATRETQYF.

On this clonotype: The junction differs from germline at one of its ends, possibly a read error. The chain is built from TRBV11-1 and TRBJ2-7; D might be TRBD1 (6 bases). The CDR3 spans 17 residues. The germline V gene has CDR1 SGHAT and CDR2 FQDESV (reference sequence). The CDR3 here is CTSSLESPPRGNYEQYF. The DNA of the CDR3 is TGTACCAGCAGCTTAGAATCTCCGCCCAGGGGTAACTACGAGCAGTACTTC.

This clonotype was detected a few times. The chain has TRBV6-2 or TRBV6-3 and TRBJ2-1; 8 nucleotides agree with TRBD2. Trimming took 0 bases from V and 7 from J; bases not matched to a gene: 14. Germline CDR1 is MNHEY and CDR2 is SVGEGT. The CDR3 contains 18 residues. The CDR3: CASSYSITSGISSNEQFF. The CDR3 nucleotides read TGTGCCAGCAGTTACTCGATCACTAGCGGTATCTCCTCGAATGAGCAGTTCTTC.

This clonotype appeared a few times. The chain employs TRBV20-1 and TRBJ1-2; D gene uncertain. Germline lookup yields CDR1 DFQATT and CDR2 SNEGSKA (reference sequence). V was pared by 4 bases and J by 3 bases, with 15 bases between. This CDR3 has 14 residues. CDR3 residues: CSANPSGSHYGYTF. The CDR3 region has the DNA TGCAGTGCTAACCCGTCGGGGAGCCACTATGGCTACACCTTC.

Here the CDR3 reads CASSEGHASSYNSPLHF. The CDR3 coding sequence is TGCGCCAGCAGTGAAGGACATGCAAGCTCCTATAATTCACCCCTCCACTTT. The rearrangement links TRBV4-1 to TRBJ1-6, with D perhaps TRBD1 (5 bases). This CDR3 contains 17 residues. Germline values: CDR1 MGHRA, CDR2 YSYEKL. The V gene lost 6 bases and the J gene lost 0 bases, with 15 bases spanning the gap.

V usage is TRBV20-1 and J usage is TRBJ2-5; 8 bases are a match to TRBD1. Germline CDR1 is DFQATT and CDR2 is SNEGSKA (reference sequence). There are 14 residues in the CDR3. V lost 1 base, J lost 6 bases, and 7 bases stayed unmatched. In nucleotides, the CDR3 is TGCAGTGCTAGAGGTCAGGGGGCTAGGCAGACCCAGTACTTC. Translated: CSARGQGARQTQYF.

This clonotype was observed a handful of times. J is TRBJ2-1 and V is TRBV4-1; 7 nucleotides align to TRBD2. Germline V gene sequence: CDR1 MGHRA, CDR2 YSYEKL. V shed 3 bases, J shed 8 bases, and the junction held 16 bases outside the gene matches. The length of the CDR3 is 17 residues. This CDR3 reads CASSHVGAGWTLDEQFF. The CDR3 DNA reads as TGCGCCAGCAGCCATGTCGGAGCGGGATGGACCTTGGATGAGCAGTTCTTC.

J is TRBJ2-7 and V is TRBV7-2, with TRBD2 as a possible D gene (6 bases). This CDR3 region has 15 residues. Deletions cut 1 base from V and 2 bases from J, with 12 bases between. Germline lookup yields CDR1 SGHTA and CDR2 FQGNSA. The CDR3 DNA is TGTGCCAGCAGCTTAGAGGGAGGAGCCCCCTACGAGCAGTACTTC. This codes for CASSLEGGAPYEQYF.

On this clonotype: The junction does not match germline at one end; this may be a read error. The J gene is TRBJ2-3, the V gene TRBV24-1; D is possibly TRBD1 (6 bases). Germline V gene data show CDR1 as KGHDR and CDR2 as SFDVKD. This CDR3 has 14 amino acids. The CDR3 nucleotides read TGTGCCACCAGTGAACCCCGGGACACAAATACGCAGTATTTT. It specifies CATSEPRDTNTQYF.

This clonotype has a handful of counts. This rearrangement joins TRBV20-1 to TRBJ2-6; D is undetermined. The CDR3 length is 13 residues. Germline V gene data show CDR1 as DFQATT and CDR2 as SNEGSKA (reference sequence). The ends were cut back, 0 bases at V and 0 bases at J, with 0 bases in the middle. The CDR3 is CSARDSGANVLTF. The CDR3 DNA reads as TGCAGTGCTAGAGACTCTGGGGCCAACGTCCTGACTTTC.

This clonotype showed up just a few times. V and J are TRBV11-1 and TRBJ2-3; D not resolved. The V end lost 6 bases, the J end lost 5 bases, and 12 bases lay between the germline ends. CDR1 and CDR2 (germline): SGHAT, FQDESV (reference sequence). The CDR3 runs to 13 residues. The CDR3, as DNA: TGTGCCAGCAGTTTGTCCAAGAAAGATACGCAGTATTTT. Residues: CASSLSKKDTQYF.

This clonotype has a handful of counts. The chain employs TRBV11-2 and TRBJ2-7; maybe TRBD1 (6 bases). Germline V gives CDR1 SGHAT, CDR2 FQNNGV. This CDR3 has 17 amino acids. Trimming cost V 2 bases and J 2 bases, with 19 bases left between them. This CDR3 is CASSLTWVTGGTYEQYF. CDR3 nucleotide sequence: TGTGCCAGCAGCTTAACTTGGGTGACAGGAGGTACCTACGAGCAGTACTTC.

The chain uses TRBV20-1 and TRBJ2-1, with D tentatively TRBD2 (6 bases). V dropped 1 base and J dropped 10 bases, with 11 bases sitting between them. The germline V gene encodes CDR1 DFQATT and CDR2 SNEGSKA (reference sequence). The CDR3 is 12 amino acids. For the CDR3, the DNA is TGCAGTGCTAGAGCTGGCGGGAAGGAGCAGTTCTTC. Its protein product is CSARAGGKEQFF.